The sequence of this TCR beta chain was determined in a study of cytomegalovirus exposure and HLA in healthy donors. Study-wide context: From about 200 million T cells, an earlier analysis saw approximately 110 million unique TCR beta sequences. Study-wide results and caveats: Sequencing depth roughly uniform across donors was assumed in presence/absence analyses. A further, later analysis showed that HLA-associated TCR beta chains (compared with equally common others) were more clonally expanded.

This clone was seen once. Its antigen is currently unknown. The CDR3 totals 13 residues. Per germline, CDR1 SNHLY and CDR2 FYNNEI. The V end was cut by 3 bases, the J end by 6 bases, with 11 bases between. The PCR used 60 Vbeta and 13 Jbeta primers. Sequencing was performed with immunoSEQ multiplex PCR; in TCRdb, only in-frame clones are kept and a portion is missing. The sample yields around 200,000 clones, approximately 84% seen once. Nominal health characterized the donors when sampled, though unrecorded immune exposures were likely. The sequence was collected from a man over 45 in good health and CMV-seronegative. The V gene is TRBV2, the J gene TRBJ1-2; tentative D call: TRBD1 (5 bases). The sequenced sample consisted of PBMCs. CDR3 loop: CASSERQFDGYTF. In DNA, the CDR3 is TGTGCCAGCAGTGAGAGACAGTTCGATGGCTACACCTTC.